These T cell receptor beta chains were read from a single sample in a study of T cell repertoires in cytomegalovirus infection. TCRdb called the reads again in MiXCR, with one record for every CDR3 protein. This sample has 650,000 to 850,000 distinct CDR3 sequences, with 25% to 35% found just once. The antigens of these receptors remain unknown. Sequenced material: cultured CD8+ T cells from PBMCs, taken from culture after CMV antigen stimulation. The receptors stem from a human donor in good health (CMV status not recorded). Some clones in this sample may be carry-over from other donors' samples. The CDR3 runs from the conserved cysteine through the conserved F or W. The D gene is left open where the match is weak. Clone size is not always given. Where it is, it says once, few, many or a class for expanded clones.

D | size | J | V | DNA | CDR3
. | few | TRBJ1-1 | TRBV7-9 | TGTGCCAGCAGCCCCCGAGGGCAGGTCAGGGAAGCTTTCTTT | CASSPRGQVREAFF
TRBD2 | . | TRBJ2-5 | TRBV13 | TGTGCCAGCGAAGTAGCGGGGGGCAGGGAGACCCAGTACTTC | CASEVAGGRETQYF
. | few | TRBJ2-1 | TRBV10-3 | TGTGCCATCAGTGAGTCGACCAGGGGTGATGAGCAGTTCTTC | CAISESTRGDEQFF
TRBD2 | many | TRBJ2-7 | TRBV7-9 | TGTGCCAGCAGCTCCCCCGGGCGGGGGGGCCTCTACGAGCAGTACTTC | CASSSPGRGGLYEQYF
. | . | TRBJ1-2 | TRBV10-3 | TGTGCCATCAAGGTGGGGTCCCCGGACTATGGCTACACCTTC | CAIKVGSPDYGYTF
. | . | TRBJ1-2 | TRBV7-9 | TGTGCCAGCAGTGTGGGGAGATTGAACTATGGCTACACCTTC | CASSVGRLNYGYTF
. | . | TRBJ1-6 | TRBV7-2 | TGTTCCAGCAGCTTAGCGGCAGGCGGAAGAGATTCACCCCTCCACTTT | CSSSLAAGGRDSPLHF
. | many | TRBJ2-6 | TRBV7-9 | TGTGCCAGCAGCTTAGCGCGGGGGCCGGAGAGCTCTGGGGCCAACGTCCTGACTTTC | CASSLARGPESSGANVLTF
TRBD1 | many | TRBJ1-1 | TRBV7-8 | TGTGCCAGCAGCAACACGGACAGGCTGAACACTGAAGCTTTCTTT | CASSNTDRLNTEAFF
. | . | TRBJ2-5 | TRBV6-6 | TGTGCCAGCAGTTACCAGAGACATCCGCAAGAGACCCAGTACTTC | CASSYQRHPQETQYF
. | . | TRBJ2-3 | TRBV19 | TGTGCCAGTACCAGGGACACCTTCACAGATACGCAGTATTTT | CASTRDTFTDTQYF
. | . | TRBJ1-4 | TRBV20-1 | TGCAGTGCTAGCCCACTAGGGGAGCTTGAAAAACTGTTTTTT | CSASPLGELEKLFF
TRBD1 | . | TRBJ2-2 | TRBV6-6 | TGTGCCAGCAGTTACTCCGGGACAGGGGTCCTCACCGGGGAGCTGTATTTT | CASSYSGTGVLTGELYF
TRBD1 | few | TRBJ2-1 | TRBV28 | TGTGCCAGCAGTTCTACCAGGGGGAATGAGCAGTTCTTC | CASSSTRGNEQFF
. | . | TRBJ1-1 | TRBV6-2/TRBV6-3 | TGTGCCAGCAGTTGGCGGGTCTCGGGGAACACTGAAGCTTTCTTT | CASSWRVSGNTEAFF
. | . | TRBJ2-1 | TRBV12-3/TRBV12-4 | TGTGCCAGCATCAAAGGGGGGGGCCAGGGCGTAAGGGATGAGCAGTTCTTC | CASIKGGGQGVRDEQFF
TRBD2 | . | TRBJ2-1 | TRBV19 | TGTGCCAGTAGTATAGATCCCCCGGGACTAGCCCGCCATGAGCAGTTCTTC | CASSIDPPGLARHEQFF
TRBD1 | . | TRBJ2-5 | TRBV12-3/TRBV12-4 | TGTGCCAGCAGTTTAAATGGACAGGGGCAAGAGACCCAGTACTTC | CASSLNGQGQETQYF
. | few | TRBJ2-7 | TRBV6-1 | TGTGCCAGCAGTCGGACGGCGGAATTTATCTACGAGCAGTACTTC | CASSRTAEFIYEQYF
TRBD1 | few | TRBJ2-6 | TRBV2 | TGTGCCAGCAGTGAAAGTAGTGGGACAGGAACCTCTGGGGCCAACGTCCTGACTTTC | CASSESSGTGTSGANVLTF
. | . | TRBJ1-5 | TRBV4-1 | TGCGCCAGCAGCCAAGTGGCGGGGAGAGATCAGCCCCAGCATTTT | CASSQVAGRDQPQHF
. | . | TRBJ1-6 | TRBV12-3/TRBV12-4 | TGTGCCAGCAGCTGGACAGTCGTCTCCTATAATTCACCCCTCCACTTT | CASSWTVVSYNSPLHF